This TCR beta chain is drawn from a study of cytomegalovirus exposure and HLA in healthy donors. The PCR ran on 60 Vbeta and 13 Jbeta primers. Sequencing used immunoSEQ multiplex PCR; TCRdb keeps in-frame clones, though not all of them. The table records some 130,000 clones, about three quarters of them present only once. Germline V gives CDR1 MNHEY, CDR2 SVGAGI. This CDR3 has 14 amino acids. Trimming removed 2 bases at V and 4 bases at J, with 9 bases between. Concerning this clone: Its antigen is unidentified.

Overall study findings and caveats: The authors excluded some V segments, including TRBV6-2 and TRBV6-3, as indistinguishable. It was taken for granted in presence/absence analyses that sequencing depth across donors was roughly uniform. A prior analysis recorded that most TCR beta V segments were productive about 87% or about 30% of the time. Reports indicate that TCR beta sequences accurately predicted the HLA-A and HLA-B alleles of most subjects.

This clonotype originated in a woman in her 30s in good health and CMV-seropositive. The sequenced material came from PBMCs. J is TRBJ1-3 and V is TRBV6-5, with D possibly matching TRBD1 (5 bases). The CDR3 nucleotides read TGTGCCAGCAGTTACAGGGGTTCGGGAAACACCATATATTTT. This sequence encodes CASSYRGSGNTIYF.